These 2 T cell receptor beta chains were sequenced from one sample in a study of CD8+CD57+ T cells in acquired aplastic anemia (dated by TCRdb to between 2017 and 2018). Sequenced using an Illumina HiSeq 2000. TCR beta VDJ combination and CDR3 sequence profiling used genomic DNA as the template. Clones were called with MiXCR by TCRdb after fastp trimmed the public reads at Q25, and only in-frame beta chains were retained. Each entry is one CDR3 protein sequence, shown with its most common DNA and genes. The sample includes roughly 290,000 distinct CDR3 sequences, with approximately 57% observed a single time. The ten most abundant clones make up 1% to 1.5% of the sample. Expansion of CD8+CD57+ cells had been shown by flow cytometry in the patients chosen for sequencing. The sample taken for sequencing was sorted CD4+, CD8+, or CD8+CD57+ T cells (not recorded which) from PBMCs. The receptor set was obtained from a human donor with aplastic anemia.

V is TRBV6-9 and J is TRBJ1-5, with 8 bases matching TRBD1. Looked up from germline, CDR1 is MNHGY and CDR2 is SVAAGI. This CDR3 has 13 residues. The J segment lost 3 bases and the V segment lost 9 bases, leaving 4 bases of the junction unmatched. The CDR3 nucleotides are TGTGCCAGTATGACAGGGGCCAATCAGCCCCAGCATTTT. Translation: CASMTGANQPQHF.

Only one count was recorded for this clonotype. The CDR3 bases are TGTGCCAGCAGTGGACTAGCGGGCGATAGCACAGATACGCAGTATTTT. Translated, it gives CASSGLAGDSTDTQYF. V usage is TRBV6-4 and J usage is TRBJ2-3; 10 bases are shared with TRBD2. The CDR3 is 16 residues long. The V and J ends lost 4 bases and 0 bases, in that order; junction bases with no gene match: 4. Looked up from germline, CDR1 is MRHNA and CDR2 is SNTAGT.